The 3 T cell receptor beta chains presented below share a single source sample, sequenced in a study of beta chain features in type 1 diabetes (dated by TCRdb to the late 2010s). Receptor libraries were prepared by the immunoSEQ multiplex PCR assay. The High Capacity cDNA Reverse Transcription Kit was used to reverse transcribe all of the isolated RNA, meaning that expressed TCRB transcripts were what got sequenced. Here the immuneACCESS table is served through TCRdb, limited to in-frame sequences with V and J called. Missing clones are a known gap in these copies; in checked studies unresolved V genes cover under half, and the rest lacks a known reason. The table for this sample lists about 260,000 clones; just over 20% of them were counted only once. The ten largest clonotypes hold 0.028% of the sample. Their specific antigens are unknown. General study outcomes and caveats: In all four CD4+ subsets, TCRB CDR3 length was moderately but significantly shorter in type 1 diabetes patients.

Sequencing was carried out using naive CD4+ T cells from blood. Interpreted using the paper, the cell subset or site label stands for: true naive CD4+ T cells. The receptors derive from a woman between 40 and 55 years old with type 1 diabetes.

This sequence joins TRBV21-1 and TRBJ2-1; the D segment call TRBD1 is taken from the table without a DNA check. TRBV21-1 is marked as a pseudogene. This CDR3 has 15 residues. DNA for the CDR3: TGTGCCAGCAGCGTCACCTTTTACAGGAAGGGGGAGCAGTTCTTC. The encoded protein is CASSVTFYRKGEQFF.

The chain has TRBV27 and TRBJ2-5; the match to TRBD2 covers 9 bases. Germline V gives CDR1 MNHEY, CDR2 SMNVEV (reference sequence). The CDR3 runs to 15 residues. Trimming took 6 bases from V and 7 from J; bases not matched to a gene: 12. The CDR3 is CASSPGLAGSGTQYF. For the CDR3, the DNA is TGTGCCAGCAGCCCGGGGCTAGCGGGGTCGGGGACCCAGTACTTC.

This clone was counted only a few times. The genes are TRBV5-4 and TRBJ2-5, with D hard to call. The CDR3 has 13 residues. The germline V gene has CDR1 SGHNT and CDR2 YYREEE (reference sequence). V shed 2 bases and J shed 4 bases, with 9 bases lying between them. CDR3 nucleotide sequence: TGTGCCAGCAGCTTCGTGCCTAGAGAGACCCAGTACTTC. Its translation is CASSFVPRETQYF.